This TCR beta chain is drawn from a study of human T cells and chemical hapten exposure. This sample's time point: patch test 1, 2 weeks after DPC sensitization. Indicated treatment: therapeutic diphenylcyclopropenone sensitization with weekly scalp DPC. This clonotype was picked up one time. Library construction involved attaching unique molecular identifiers to individual cDNA molecules, which allowed quantitative, reproducible TCR counting. In TCRdb, the RACE reads were re-called with MiXCR into one record per CDR3 protein. In the table there are just under 350,000 distinct CDR3 sequences, around 6.9% of which are singletons. Sequencing used whole blood, obtained in connection with sensitization to the hapten diphenylcyclopropenone (DPC). This sequence was found in a woman aged 18-29 years with alopecia areata. Some clones in this sample may be carry-over from other donors' samples.

The CDR3 DNA reads as TGCGCCAGCAGCTTGGCGGCAGGGGGCCCGTCTAATGAAAAACTGTTTTTT. Encoded protein: CASSLAAGGPSNEKLFF. The chain links TRBV5-1 to TRBJ1-4; TRBD1 matches 8 bases. V lost 0 bases, J lost 3 bases, and 7 bases stayed unmatched. This CDR3 has 17 amino acids. Germline-derived CDR1 and CDR2 are SGHRS and YFSETQ.